These T cell receptor beta chains were read from a single sample in a study of T cell repertoires in cytomegalovirus infection. MiXCR was run by TCRdb on the reads, yielding one entry per CDR3 protein. The sample has 200,000 to 250,000 distinct CDR3 sequences; about 20% are singletons. Sequences were obtained from CD8+ T cells from PBMCs. The receptors stem from a human donor in good health (CMV status not recorded). Some clones in this sample may be carry-over from other donors' samples. Both conserved end residues are part of each CDR3. The order of the fields is J gene, clone size, D gene, V gene, CDR3 protein, CDR3 DNA. The D gene is left open where the match is weak. Size values are once, few and many counts, or a class for expanded clones, and some rows have none.

TRBJ2-2 | many | TRBD2 | TRBV7-3 | CASSPRGGTTGELFF | TGTGCCAGCAGCCCCCGGGGGGGAACCACCGGGGAGCTGTTTTTT
TRBJ1-5 | . | . | TRBV19 | CASSGYFGNQPQHF | TGTGCCAGTAGTGGATATTTCGGGAATCAGCCCCAGCATTTT
TRBJ2-5 | . | . | TRBV19 | CASSHRVGETQYF | TGTGCCAGTTCCCACAGGGTCGGAGAGACCCAGTACTTC
TRBJ1-2 | . | . | TRBV6-6 | CASSYSLEGYYGYTF | TGTGCCAGCAGTTATTCCCTTGAAGGGTACTATGGCTACACCTTC
TRBJ2-1 | few | TRBD2 | TRBV28 | CASSLYGGVEQFF | TGTGCCAGCAGTTTATACGGGGGGGTTGAGCAGTTCTTC
TRBJ1-1 | . | TRBD1 | TRBV5-8 | CASSLFLTGMNTEAFF | TGTGCCAGCAGCTTGTTCCTGACAGGGATGAACACTGAAGCTTTCTTT
TRBJ2-2 | once | . | TRBV28 | CASSGLSTGELFF | TGTGCCAGCAGCGGGCTAAGCACCGGGGAGCTGTTTTTT
TRBJ1-2 | few | . | TRBV20-1 | CSARDLRVRGDYGYTF | TGCAGTGCTAGAGATTTAAGGGTGAGGGGCGACTATGGCTACACCTTC
TRBJ1-1 | . | . | TRBV18 | CASSPWDGNTEAFF | TGTGCCAGCTCACCTTGGGACGGGAACACTGAAGCTTTCTTT
TRBJ1-1 | few | . | TRBV27 | CASSLSAGEEGTEAFF | TGTGCCAGCAGTTTATCTGCAGGGGAGGAAGGGACTGAAGCTTTCTTT
TRBJ1-5 | . | . | TRBV12-3/TRBV12-4 | CASSSGQYSYNQPQHF | TGTGCCAGCAGTTCGGGTCAGTACAGTTACAATCAGCCCCAGCATTTT
TRBJ2-7 | many | TRBD2 | TRBV28 | CASSPLAGGSYEQYF | TGTGCCAGCAGTCCCCTAGCGGGGGGCTCCTACGAGCAGTACTTC
TRBJ2-3 | . | TRBD2 | TRBV15 | CATSREISGGAAGTQYF | TGTGCCACCAGCAGAGAGATTAGCGGGGGGGCGGCAGGTACGCAGTATTTT